This T cell receptor (beta chain) was sequenced for a study of blood T cell repertoires in COVID-19. Overall study context: T cells, B-cell-depleted T cells, or PBMCs provided the cDNA or gDNA that served as material.

Profiled with immunoSEQ multiplex PCR; TCRdb holds only in-frame clones, not every one. The sample carries 200,000 or so clones, about 86% recorded once. V dropped 2 bases and J dropped 8 bases, with 13 bases sitting between them. The CDR3 is 14 amino acids. The germline V gene encodes CDR1 MNHNS and CDR2 SASEGT. Input material: PBMCs or T cells enriched from blood (not recorded which). The chain carries TRBV6-1 and TRBJ1-3, with a possible D match to TRBD1 (5 bases). The TCR sequence derives from a man between 40 and 49 years old who had recovered from COVID-19. CDR3: CASSESGASDTIYF. The CDR3 DNA reads TGTGCCAGCAGTGAAAGTGGGGCGTCGGACACCATATATTTT.